Detailed here is one T cell receptor (beta chain). This record belongs to a study of blood T cell repertoires in COVID-19. Study background: Specimens from acute and convalescent COVID-19 originated in the United States, Italy and Spain. Nucleic acid was either cDNA or gDNA, and it came from T cells, B-cell-depleted T cells, or PBMCs.

Germline V gene lookup returns CDR1 MNHEY and CDR2 SVGAGI. The CDR3 has 15 amino acids. The ends were cut back, 8 bases at V and 0 bases at J, with 13 bases in the middle. Original methodology: Amplified reference gene primers provided the basis for estimating nucleated cell counts. This table comes from immunoSEQ multiplex PCR, and its TCRdb copy is limited to in-frame clones, with some not included. V and J calls and clone size follow that table, whereas D and trimming were derived from the DNA. The table has a few hundred thousand clones, approximately 92% seen once. The sequencing sample was made of peripheral blood. The chain links TRBV6-5 to TRBJ1-4; perhaps TRBD1 as D (5 bases). This receptor was identified in a woman aged 40 to 55 who had recovered from COVID-19. CDR3 coding DNA: TGTGCCAGCGGTATCAGGACATCAACTAATGAAAAACTGTTTTTT. Translation: CASGIRTSTNEKLFF.